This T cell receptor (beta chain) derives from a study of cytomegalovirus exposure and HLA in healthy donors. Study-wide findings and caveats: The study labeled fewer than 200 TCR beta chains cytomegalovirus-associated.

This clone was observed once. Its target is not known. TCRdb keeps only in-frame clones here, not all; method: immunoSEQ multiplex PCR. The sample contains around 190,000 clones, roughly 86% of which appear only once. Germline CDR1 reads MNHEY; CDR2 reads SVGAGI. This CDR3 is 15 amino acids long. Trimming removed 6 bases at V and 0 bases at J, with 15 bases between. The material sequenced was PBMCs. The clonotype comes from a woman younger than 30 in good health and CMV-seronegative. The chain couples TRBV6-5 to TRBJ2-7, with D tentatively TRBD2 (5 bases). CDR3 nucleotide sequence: TGTGCCAGCAGGAGATCGGACTTGAGCTCCTACGAGCAGTACTTC. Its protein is CASRRSDLSSYEQYF.